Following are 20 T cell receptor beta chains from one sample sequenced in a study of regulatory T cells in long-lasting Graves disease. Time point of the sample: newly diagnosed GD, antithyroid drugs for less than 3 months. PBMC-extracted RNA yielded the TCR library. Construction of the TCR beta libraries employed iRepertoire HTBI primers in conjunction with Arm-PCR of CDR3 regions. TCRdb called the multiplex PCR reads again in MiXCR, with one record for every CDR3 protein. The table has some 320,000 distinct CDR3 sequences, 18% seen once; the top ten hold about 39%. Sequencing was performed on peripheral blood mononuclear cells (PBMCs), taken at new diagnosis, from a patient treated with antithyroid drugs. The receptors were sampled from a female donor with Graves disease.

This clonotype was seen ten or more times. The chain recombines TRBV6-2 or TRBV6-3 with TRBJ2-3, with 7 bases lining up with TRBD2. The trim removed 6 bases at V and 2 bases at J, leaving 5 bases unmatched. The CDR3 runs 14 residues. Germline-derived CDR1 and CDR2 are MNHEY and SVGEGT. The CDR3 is CASRREGPTDTQYF. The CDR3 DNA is TGTGCCAGCAGGAGGGAGGGACCCACAGATACGCAGTATTTT.

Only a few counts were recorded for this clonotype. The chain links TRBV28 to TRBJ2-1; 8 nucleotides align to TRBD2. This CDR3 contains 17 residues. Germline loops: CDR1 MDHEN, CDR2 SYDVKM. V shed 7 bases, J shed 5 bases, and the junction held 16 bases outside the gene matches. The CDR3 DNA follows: TGTGCCAGCACCCGGGCGGGGGGCAGGGCGTATCACAATGAGCAGTTCTTC. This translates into CASTRAGGRAYHNEQFF.

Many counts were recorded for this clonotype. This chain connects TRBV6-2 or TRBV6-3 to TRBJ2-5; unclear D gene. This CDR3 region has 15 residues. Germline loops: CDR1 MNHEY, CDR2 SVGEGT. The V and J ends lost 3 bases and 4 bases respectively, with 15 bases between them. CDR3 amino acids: CASSYRPVGSETQYF. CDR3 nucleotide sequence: TGTGCCAGCAGTTATAGGCCGGTAGGGTCAGAGACCCAGTACTTC.

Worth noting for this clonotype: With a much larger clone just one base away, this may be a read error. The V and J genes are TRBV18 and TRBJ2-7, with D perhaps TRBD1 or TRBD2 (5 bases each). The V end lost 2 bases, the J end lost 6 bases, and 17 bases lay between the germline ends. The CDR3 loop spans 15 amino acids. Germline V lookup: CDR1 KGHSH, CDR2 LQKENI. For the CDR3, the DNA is TGTGCCAGCTCACCAGGGGCTAGCCCCGGAGGCGAGCAGTACTTC. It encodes CASSPGASPGGEQYF. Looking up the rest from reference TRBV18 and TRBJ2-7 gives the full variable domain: NAGVMQNPRHLVRRRGQEARLRCSPMKGHSHVYWYRQLPEEGLKFMVYLQKENIIDESGMPKERFSAEFPKEGPSILRIQQVVRGDSAAYFCASSPGASPGGEQYFGPGTRLTVT.

In DNA form, the CDR3 reads TGCAGTGCCGAGACCCCTGAAGCTTTCTTT. This gives the protein CSAETPEAFF. This chain connects TRBV20-1 to TRBJ1-1; no reliable D call. Trimming took 6 bases from V and 6 from J, leaving 8 bases between them. Germline V lookup: CDR1 DFQATT, CDR2 SNEGSKA (reference sequence). This CDR3 spans 10 amino acids.

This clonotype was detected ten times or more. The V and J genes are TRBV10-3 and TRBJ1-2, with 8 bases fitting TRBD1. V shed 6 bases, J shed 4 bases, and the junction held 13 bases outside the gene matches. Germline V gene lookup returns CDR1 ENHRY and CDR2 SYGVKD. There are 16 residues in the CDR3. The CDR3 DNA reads TGTGCCATCAGATCCACCGGGACAGGAAAAATCTATGGCTACACCTTC. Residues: CAIRSTGTGKIYGYTF.

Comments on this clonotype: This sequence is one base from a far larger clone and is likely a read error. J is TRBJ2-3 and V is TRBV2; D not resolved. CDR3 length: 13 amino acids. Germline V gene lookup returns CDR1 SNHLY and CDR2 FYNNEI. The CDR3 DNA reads TGTACCAGCAGTGAATTCAGGACAGATACGCAGTATTTT. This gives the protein CTSSEFRTDTQYF.

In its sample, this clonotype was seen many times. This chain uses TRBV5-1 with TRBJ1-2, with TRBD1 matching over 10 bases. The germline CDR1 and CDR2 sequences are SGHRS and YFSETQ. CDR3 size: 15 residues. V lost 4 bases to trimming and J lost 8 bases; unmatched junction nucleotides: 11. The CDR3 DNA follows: TGCGCCAGCAGCCTCCGTCCCGGGACAGGGGACGGCTACACCTTC. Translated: CASSLRPGTGDGYTF.

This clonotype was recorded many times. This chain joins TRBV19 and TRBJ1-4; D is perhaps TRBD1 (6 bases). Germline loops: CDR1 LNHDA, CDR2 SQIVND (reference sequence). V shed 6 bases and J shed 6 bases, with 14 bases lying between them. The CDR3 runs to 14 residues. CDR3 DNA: TGTGCCAGTAGCCCAGGGAGGGGGGATGAAAAACTGTTTTTT. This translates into CASSPGRGDEKLFF. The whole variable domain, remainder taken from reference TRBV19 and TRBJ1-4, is DGGITQSPKYLFRKEGQNVTLSCEQNLNHDAMYWYRQDPGQGLRLIYYSQIVNDFQKGDIAEGYSVSREKKESFPLTVTSAQKNPTAFYLCASSPGRGDEKLFFGSGTQLSVL.

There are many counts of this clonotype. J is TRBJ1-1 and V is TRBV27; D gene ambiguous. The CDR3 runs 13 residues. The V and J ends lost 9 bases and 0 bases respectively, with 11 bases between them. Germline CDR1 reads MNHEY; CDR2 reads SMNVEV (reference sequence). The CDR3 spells CASSWGLNTEAFF. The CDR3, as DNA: TGTGCCAGTTCGTGGGGTTTGAACACTGAAGCTTTCTTT.

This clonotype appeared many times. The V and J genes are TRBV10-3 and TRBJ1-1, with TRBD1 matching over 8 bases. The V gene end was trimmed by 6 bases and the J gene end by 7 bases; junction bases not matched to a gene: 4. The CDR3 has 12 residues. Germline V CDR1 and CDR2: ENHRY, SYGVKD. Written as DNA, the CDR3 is TGTGCCATCAGCGACAGGGGAAATGAAGCTTTCTTT. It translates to CAISDRGNEAFF.

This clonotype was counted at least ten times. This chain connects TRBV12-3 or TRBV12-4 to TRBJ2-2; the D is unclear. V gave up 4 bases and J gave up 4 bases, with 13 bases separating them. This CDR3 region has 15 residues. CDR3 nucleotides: TGTGCCAGCAGTTCGCTGAGGAGTGGCACCGGGGAGCTGTTTTTT. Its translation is CASSSLRSGTGELFF.

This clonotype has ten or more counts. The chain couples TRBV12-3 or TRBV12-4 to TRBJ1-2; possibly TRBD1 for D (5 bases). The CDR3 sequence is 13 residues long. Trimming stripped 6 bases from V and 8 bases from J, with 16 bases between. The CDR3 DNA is TGTGCCAGCAGAGGGAGGCAGGGCCTCGGCTACACCTTC. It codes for CASRGRQGLGYTF.

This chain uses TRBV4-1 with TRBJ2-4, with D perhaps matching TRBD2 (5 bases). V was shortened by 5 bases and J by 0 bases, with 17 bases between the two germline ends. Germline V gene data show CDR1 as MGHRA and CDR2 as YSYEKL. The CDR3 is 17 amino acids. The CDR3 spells CASSTFSGDLAKNIQYF. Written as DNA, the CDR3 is TGCGCCAGCAGCACCTTCAGCGGAGACCTAGCCAAAAACATTCAGTACTTC.

The CDR3 spells CASSCNPTYEQYF. CDR3 nucleotides: TGTGCCAGCAGCTGTAACCCAACCTACGAGCAGTACTTC. This chain joins TRBV7-6 and TRBJ2-7, with D hard to call. The CDR3 runs 13 residues. Germline loops: CDR1 SGHVS, CDR2 FNYEAQ. V was trimmed by 4 bases and J by 2 bases, leaving 9 bases between them.

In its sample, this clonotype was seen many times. The CDR3 nucleotides are TGCAGTGTCTTCCGGGAGCAAGGCTACACCTTC. Amino acid sequence: CSVFREQGYTF. The V gene is TRBV20-1, the J gene TRBJ1-2; D remains ambiguous. This CDR3 is built from 11 residues. Trimming pared 7 bases from V and 8 bases from J, leaving 14 bases between. CDR1 and CDR2 from the germline V gene are DFQATT and SNEGSKA (reference sequence).

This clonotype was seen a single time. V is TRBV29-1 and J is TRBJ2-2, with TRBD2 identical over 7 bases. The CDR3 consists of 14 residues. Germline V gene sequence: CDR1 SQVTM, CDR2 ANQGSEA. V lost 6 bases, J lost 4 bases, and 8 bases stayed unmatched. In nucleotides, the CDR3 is TGCAGCGTGGGGAGGGCGGGTAGCACCGGGGAGCTGTTTTTT. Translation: CSVGRAGSTGELFF.

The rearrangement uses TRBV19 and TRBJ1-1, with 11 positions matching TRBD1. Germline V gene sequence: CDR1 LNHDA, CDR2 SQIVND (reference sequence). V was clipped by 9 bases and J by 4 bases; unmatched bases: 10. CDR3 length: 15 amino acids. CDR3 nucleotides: TGTGCCAGCTCGGGACAGGGGGGGGGAGTCACTGAAGCTTTCTTT. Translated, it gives CASSGQGGGVTEAFF.

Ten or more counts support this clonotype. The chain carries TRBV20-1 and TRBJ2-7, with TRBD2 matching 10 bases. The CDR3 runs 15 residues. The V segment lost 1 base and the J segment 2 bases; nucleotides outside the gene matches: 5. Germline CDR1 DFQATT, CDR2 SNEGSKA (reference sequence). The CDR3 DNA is TGCAGTGCTAGAGCCCTACTAGCGGGAACCTACGAGCAGTACTTC. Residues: CSARALLAGTYEQYF.

CDR3 DNA: TGTGCCAGCAGTGACCAGGTGCCTGAAGCTTTCTTT. Translation gives CASSDQVPEAFF. The chain uses TRBV9 and TRBJ1-1; D call uncertain. The CDR3 is 12 residues long. The ends were cut back, 5 bases at V and 6 bases at J, with 11 bases in the middle. Germline lookup yields CDR1 SGDLS and CDR2 YYNGEE.